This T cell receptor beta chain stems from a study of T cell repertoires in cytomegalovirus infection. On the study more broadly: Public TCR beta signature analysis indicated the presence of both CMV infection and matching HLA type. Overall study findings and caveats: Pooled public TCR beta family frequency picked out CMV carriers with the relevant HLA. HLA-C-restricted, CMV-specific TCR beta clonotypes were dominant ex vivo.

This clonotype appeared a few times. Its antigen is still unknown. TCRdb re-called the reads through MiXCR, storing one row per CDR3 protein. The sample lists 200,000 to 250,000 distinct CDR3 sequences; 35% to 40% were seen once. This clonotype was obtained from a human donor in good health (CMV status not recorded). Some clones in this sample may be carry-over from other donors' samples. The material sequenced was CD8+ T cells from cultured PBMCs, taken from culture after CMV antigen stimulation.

This chain's CDR3 is CASSLRESRLSYNSPLHF. CDR3 sequence (DNA): TGCGCCAGCAGCCTTAGAGAAAGCCGGTTAAGTTATAATTCACCCCTCCACTTT. The chain links TRBV4-1 to TRBJ1-6, with no clear D. Germline values: CDR1 MGHRA, CDR2 YSYEKL. There are 18 residues in the CDR3. Trimming stripped 4 bases from V and 4 bases from J, with 20 bases between.